The clone carrying this T cell receptor beta chain appeared a few times. Its antigen is not known. CDR3 length: 14 amino acids. With 5 bases removed from V and 0 bases from J, the gap between germline ends came to 8 bases. CDR1 is LNHDA and CDR2 is SQIVND in the germline V gene (reference sequence). The sample comes from a study of T cells in localized non-small cell lung cancer. Method: immunoSEQ multiplex PCR; TCRdb's copy keeps in-frame clones and lacks some. The sample contains several thousand clones, roughly 86% of which appear only once. Study-wide findings and caveats: Uninvolved adjacent lung had more T cell clonality than any other tissue, topping tumor.

The rearrangement links TRBV19 to TRBJ1-5; D is perhaps TRBD1 (5 bases). The sample in question was peripheral blood, obtained before any cancer treatment. The clonotype was recovered from a male donor aged 60 or older with stage I lung adenocarcinoma. CDR3 bases: TGTGCCAGTAGTGCGACAGATAGCAATCAGCCCCAGCATTTT. This encodes CASSATDSNQPQHF.